Listed below are T cell receptor beta chains from one sample, sequenced in a study of blood T cell repertoires in COVID-19. Some clones are missing from TCRdb's copy, which holds only in-frame ones; the method was immunoSEQ multiplex PCR. This sample has roughly 140,000 clones; approximately 84% occur once, and the top ten carry 3.9%. The sample comprised PBMCs or T cells enriched from blood (not recorded which). The receptors originated from a man in his fifties or sixties in a cohort exposed to, infected with or recovered from COVID-19 (not recorded which). Each CDR3 is given with its conserved first and last residue. A D gene is named only where the DNA matches it firmly. Expanded clones get a size class; other rows say once, few or many, or leave the size out.

TRBV2	TRBJ1-1	NA	TRBD1	CASSRDSRAEAFF	TGTGCCAGCAGCAGGGACAGCCGGGCTGAAGCTTTCTTT
TRBV7-9	TRBJ2-2	NA	NA	CASSFRTGPQGTGELFF	TGTGCCAGCAGCTTTCGTACCGGGCCCCAGGGAACCGGGGAGCTGTTTTTT
TRBV7-9	TRBJ2-2	once	TRBD1	CASYHRQGALRPGELFF	TGTGCCAGCTACCATCGACAGGGCGCGTTGCGGCCCGGGGAGCTGTTTTTT
TRBV4-3	TRBJ2-2	NA	TRBD1	CASSQEGRQGTGELFF	TGCGCCAGCAGCCAAGAGGGTCGACAGGGGACCGGGGAGCTGTTTTTT
TRBV18	TRBJ1-1	NA	NA	CASSPGSGNTEAFF	TGTGCCAGCTCACCAGGGTCGGGGAACACTGAAGCTTTCTTT
TRBV24-1	TRBJ2-5	once	TRBD2	CATSDRSASGAETQYF	TGTGCCACCAGTGATCGATCCGCTAGCGGGGCAGAGACCCAGTACTTC
TRBV15	TRBJ2-5	NA	TRBD1	CATSGGQGQETQYF	TGTGCCACCAGCGGCGGACAGGGCCAAGAGACCCAGTACTTC
TRBV19	TRBJ2-7	NA	TRBD2	CASSIDRFGGTYEQYF	TGTGCCAGTAGTATAGATCGTTTCGGGGGGACCTACGAGCAGTACTTC
TRBV10-1	TRBJ2-1	NA	NA	CASSESGFGVGNEQFF	TGCGCCAGCAGTGAGTCTGGGTTCGGGGTCGGCAATGAGCAGTTCTTC
TRBV27	TRBJ1-1	NA	NA	CASSLKSDTEAFF	TGTGCCAGCAGTTTAAAATCGGACACTGAAGCTTTCTTT
TRBV12-3/TRBV12-4	TRBJ2-1	NA	NA	CASSVHQGGQFF	TGTGCCAGCAGTGTTCACCAGGGAGGGCAGTTCTTC
TRBV3-1/TRBV3-2	TRBJ2-7	once	NA	CASSQVSEQYF	TGTGCCAGCAGCCAAGTGAGCGAGCAGTACTTC
TRBV9	TRBJ1-5	once	NA	CASSVAADQPQHF	TGTGCCAGCAGCGTAGCGGCGGATCAGCCCCAGCATTTT
TRBV7-7	TRBJ1-1	NA	NA	CASSLAGGASTEAFF	TGTGCCAGCAGCTTAGCGGGCGGGGCGAGCACTGAAGCTTTCTTT
TRBV5-4	TRBJ2-5	NA	TRBD2	CASSLAAGGTQETQYF	TGTGCCAGCAGCTTGGCGGCGGGGGGTACCCAAGAGACCCAGTACTTC
TRBV3-1/TRBV3-2	TRBJ1-1	NA	TRBD1	CASSYGQGSTEAFF	TGTGCCAGCAGCTACGGACAGGGGTCCACTGAAGCTTTCTTT
TRBV28	TRBJ1-2	NA	TRBD1	CASTSEGAGGYTF	TGTGCCAGCACGAGTGAGGGGGCAGGTGGCTACACCTTC
TRBV28	TRBJ2-3	once	TRBD2	CASSWGGRADTQYF	TGTGCCAGCAGTTGGGGCGGGAGAGCAGATACGCAGTATTTT
TRBV7-9	TRBJ1-5	NA	NA	CASSSNLGSYQPQHF	TGTGCCAGCAGCTCAAATCTAGGCAGCTATCAGCCCCAGCATTTT
TRBV7-3	TRBJ1-6	NA	TRBD1	CASSHSDRWNSPLHF	TGTGCCAGCAGCCATTCGGACAGGTGGAATTCACCCCTCCACTTT
TRBV18	TRBJ2-7	NA	TRBD1	CASSSLDRVGEQYF	TGTGCCAGCTCGTCCTTGGACAGGGTGGGCGAGCAGTACTTC
TRBV10-1	TRBJ2-7	NA	NA	CASRRDGSSYEQYF	TGCGCCAGCAGAAGGGACGGGAGCTCCTACGAGCAGTACTTC
TRBV4-1	TRBJ2-7	NA	TRBD1	CASSLSGTASYEQYF	TGCGCCAGCAGCCTGTCCGGGACAGCATCCTACGAGCAGTACTTC
TRBV14	TRBJ1-1	NA	NA	CASSLFAGNTEAFF	TGTGCCAGCAGCCTCTTCGCGGGGAACACTGAAGCTTTCTTT
TRBV6-2/TRBV6-3	TRBJ2-1	few	TRBD2	CASSPQDGGSYNEQFF	TGTGCCAGCAGCCCCCAGGACGGGGGGTCCTACAATGAGCAGTTCTTC
TRBV7-9	TRBJ1-1	once	NA	CASPGLGYTEAFF	TGTGCCAGCCCAGGGCTCGGCTACACTGAAGCTTTCTTT
TRBV5-1	TRBJ2-2	NA	TRBD1	CASIGQDTGELFF	TGCGCCAGCATTGGACAGGACACCGGGGAGCTGTTTTTT
TRBV7-6	TRBJ2-2	NA	NA	CASSLVGAGELFF	TGTGCCAGCAGCTTAGTGGGCGCCGGGGAGCTGTTTTTT
TRBV3-1/TRBV3-2	TRBJ2-5	NA	TRBD2	CASSQDMGGGLQETQYF	TGTGCCAGCAGCCAAGATATGGGGGGGGGACTGCAAGAGACCCAGTACTTC
TRBV2	TRBJ2-7	NA	TRBD2	CASSEGLAGYSYEQYF	TGTGCCAGCAGTGAAGGACTAGCGGGGTACTCCTACGAGCAGTACTTC
TRBV7-2	TRBJ2-3	NA	TRBD1	CASSQQGAGADTQYF	TGTGCCAGCAGCCAACAGGGGGCCGGGGCAGATACGCAGTATTTT
TRBV7-2	TRBJ2-2	NA	NA	CASSLLSGAVTGELFF	TGTGCCAGCAGCTTACTCTCAGGGGCGGTCACCGGGGAGCTGTTTTTT
TRBV10-1	TRBJ2-1	NA	NA	CASSAGPRAGTNEQFF	TGCGCCAGCAGTGCGGGCCCCCGGGCGGGGACGAATGAGCAGTTCTTC
TRBV28	TRBJ2-5	NA	TRBD1	CASSLTGTGILETQYF	TGTGCCAGCAGTCTCACCGGGACAGGGATCTTAGAGACCCAGTACTTC
TRBV28	TRBJ2-5	NA	NA	CASSLYREVRQETQYF	TGTGCCAGCAGTTTATACAGGGAAGTACGCCAAGAGACCCAGTACTTC
TRBV19	TRBJ1-3	NA	NA	CASRTGTTGNTIYF	TGTGCCAGTAGGACCGGGACAACTGGAAACACCATATATTTT
TRBV14	TRBJ1-2	NA	NA	CASSQSQVRGYTF	TGTGCCAGCAGCCAATCCCAGGTGCGCGGCTACACCTTC
TRBV28	TRBJ2-7	NA	NA	CASSLNYRYEQYF	TGTGCCAGCAGTTTAAACTACCGCTACGAGCAGTACTTC
TRBV3-1/TRBV3-2	TRBJ2-1	NA	TRBD2	CASSPFSGGAYNEQFF	TGTGCCAGCAGCCCCTTCAGCGGGGGGGCGTACAATGAGCAGTTCTTC
TRBV9	TRBJ2-7	few	NA	CASSVVGSSYEQYF	TGTGCCAGCAGCGTAGTAGGGAGCTCCTACGAGCAGTACTTC